These 14 T cell receptor beta chains originate from one sample sequenced in a study of blood T cell repertoires in COVID-19. Sequenced by immunoSEQ multiplex PCR; TCRdb stores in-frame clones only, minus some. The data show over 200,000 clones, with around nine tenths seen just once and over 7.5% held by the top ten. The sample was peripheral blood. Source of these receptors: a man aged 40-55 years who had recovered from COVID-19.

This clone showed up just a few times. The rearrangement uses TRBV6-4 and TRBJ2-7, with TRBD1 matching over 12 bases. CDR3 length: 15 residues. Germline V gives CDR1 MRHNA, CDR2 SNTAGT. After removal of 7 bases from V and 7 bases from J, the junction contained 11 bases not matched to a gene. CDR3 coding DNA: TGTGCCAGCACCCCGCCGGGGACAGGGGGCGGAGAGCAGTACTTC. Protein sequence: CASTPPGTGGGEQYF.

The chain has TRBV18 and TRBJ1-6; TRBD1 matches 10 bases. Germline V gives CDR1 KGHSH, CDR2 LQKENI. The V gene end was trimmed by 6 bases and the J gene end by 8 bases; junction bases not matched to a gene: 13. This CDR3 has 17 residues. The CDR3 reads CASSRRQGAAIDSPLHF. The CDR3 DNA follows: TGTGCCAGCTCGCGACGACAGGGGGCGGCGATAGATTCACCCCTCCACTTT. Filled out from reference TRBV18 and TRBJ1-6, the complete variable domain reads NAGVMQNPRHLVRRRGQEARLRCSPMKGHSHVYWYRQLPEEGLKFMVYLQKENIIDESGMPKERFSAEFPKEGPSILRIQQVVRGDSAAYFCASSRRQGAAIDSPLHFGNGTRLTVT.

CDR3 bases: TGTGCCACCAGTGATTTTGCGGGAGGGGGTAATGAGCAGTTCTTC. It specifies CATSDFAGGGNEQFF. The chain combines TRBV24-1 with TRBJ2-1; 9 bases line up with TRBD2. The junction had 4 bases not matched to a gene; V was cut back by 1 base and J by 7 bases. The CDR3 covers 15 residues. CDR1 and CDR2 (germline): KGHDR, SFDVKD.

The rearrangement links TRBV24-1 to TRBJ2-2, with TRBD2 matching 10 bases. CDR1 and CDR2 (germline): KGHDR, SFDVKD. This CDR3 is 16 amino acids long. The V gene end was trimmed by 6 bases and the J gene end by 2 bases; junction bases not matched to a gene: 5. DNA of the CDR3: TGTGCCACCAGTTCCCGGACTAGCGGAAACACCGGGGAGCTGTTTTTT. It translates to CATSSRTSGNTGELFF.

The J gene is TRBJ2-7, the V gene TRBV9; weak D call: TRBD2 (6 bases). The V gene's germline CDR1 is SGDLS and CDR2 YYNGEE. The CDR3 extends over 11 amino acids. Trimming pared 7 bases from V and 5 bases from J, leaving 10 bases between. The CDR3 bases are TGTGCCAGCGGGAGGCTTCACGAGCAGTACTTC. Translation: CASGRLHEQYF.

This chain uses TRBV12-3 or TRBV12-4 with TRBJ2-2; 8 nucleotides agree with TRBD1. The CDR3 sequence is 12 residues long. Trimming at V came to 5 bases and at J to 13 bases, leaving 6 bases not matched to a gene. The CDR3 coding sequence is TGTGCCAGCAGTCAGGGGGCGCGCAGGCTGTTTTTT. It yields the protein CASSQGARRLFF.

The genes are TRBV12-3 or TRBV12-4 and TRBJ2-7, with a weak D call TRBD2 (5 bases). Trimming cost V 2 bases and J 6 bases, with 11 bases left between them. The CDR3 runs to 13 residues. The CDR3 bases are TGTGCCAGCAGTTTAATCCTAGCTCGCGAGCAGTACTTC. It is translated as CASSLILAREQYF.

The chain carries TRBV19 and TRBJ1-1; 7 bases match TRBD1. Germline V gene lookup returns CDR1 LNHDA and CDR2 SQIVND (reference sequence). Trimming took 5 bases from V and 1 from J; bases not matched to a gene: 7. This CDR3 spans 15 amino acids. CDR3 sequence reads: CASSPRTGRNTEAFF. CDR3 in DNA: TGTGCCAGTAGTCCCCGGACAGGAAGGAACACTGAAGCTTTCTTT.

The chain joins TRBV29-1 to TRBJ2-7; a weak D match, TRBD1 (6 bases). Germline V gives CDR1 SQVTM, CDR2 ANQGSEA. There are 12 residues in the CDR3. The V gene lost 7 bases and the J gene lost 4 bases, with 14 bases spanning the gap. In DNA, the CDR3 is TGCAGCGCACAGGGACATCTTTACGAGCAGTACTTC. Protein: CSAQGHLYEQYF.

The chain combines TRBV7-9 with TRBJ1-1; possible D gene TRBD1, 6 bases. The germline V gene encodes CDR1 SEHNR and CDR2 FQNEAQ (reference sequence). CDR3 size: 13 residues. Trimming stripped 3 bases from V and 11 bases from J, with 16 bases between. The CDR3 DNA sequence: TGTGCCAGCAGCTTCGAGGGGAAAGGGGGTGCTTTCTTT. As protein: CASSFEGKGGAFF.

Written as DNA, the CDR3 is TGTGCCAGCAGCCCCCGGACCAGACGAGGAGGGACCCAGTACTTC. This gives the protein CASSPRTRRGGTQYF. The chain carries TRBV7-2 and TRBJ2-5; D is perhaps TRBD2 (5 bases). The germline V gene has CDR1 SGHTA and CDR2 FQGNSA. CDR3 length equals 15 residues. V was clipped by 5 bases and J by 7 bases, with 20 bases between them.

This chain joins TRBV6-6 and TRBJ1-4, with unresolved D. The germline CDR1 and CDR2 sequences are MNHNY and SVGAGI (reference sequence). The V and J ends lost 0 bases and 8 bases respectively, with 4 bases between them. CDR3 length: 12 amino acids. CDR3 nucleotides: TGTGCCAGCAGTTACTCTAGAGAAAAACTGTTTTTT. As protein: CASSYSREKLFF.

This chain links TRBV25-1 with TRBJ2-1, with D possibly matching TRBD1 (5 bases). Per the germline V gene, CDR1 is MGHDK and CDR2 is SYGVNS. V lost 7 bases and J lost 8, with 12 bases in between. The length of the CDR3 is 12 residues. The CDR3 region is CASIGVPHEQFF. The CDR3 DNA reads as TGTGCCAGCATAGGGGTCCCCCATGAGCAGTTCTTC.

This chain connects TRBV5-1 to TRBJ2-7, with D possibly TRBD1 on 5 matching bases. The CDR3 is 15 amino acids. V lost 0 bases and J 9 bases, leaving 19 bases between the germline ends. The V gene's germline CDR1 is SGHRS and CDR2 YFSETQ. CDR3 sequence (DNA): TGCGCCAGCAGCTTGGCAGGGATGGCGGCGGTCGGGCAGTACTTC. This translates into CASSLAGMAAVGQYF.